Shown below are 29 T cell receptor beta chains from a single sample sequenced in a study of blood T cell repertoires in COVID-19. Using immunoSEQ multiplex PCR, the repertoire was profiled, and TCRdb retains in-frame clones only, with some absent. The sample records 45,000 to 65,000 clones, approximately 88% being singletons. Sequencing was done on a sample of peripheral blood. All receptors come from a human donor in a cohort sampled during active COVID-19.

This clone has just one count. The chain employs TRBV30 and TRBJ2-1; 7 bases agree with TRBD2. Germline CDR1 and CDR2: GTSNPN and SVGIG (reference sequence). The trim removed 4 bases at V and 4 bases at J, leaving 4 bases unmatched. The CDR3 totals 13 residues. The CDR3 coding sequence is TGTGCCTGGAAGCGGGAATGGTACAATGAGCAGTTCTTC. Amino acids: CAWKREWYNEQFF.

V usage is TRBV5-1 and J usage is TRBJ1-1, with 8 bases fitting TRBD1. The germline gives CDR1 SGHRS, CDR2 YFSETQ. After removal of 2 bases from V and 4 bases from J, the junction contained 1 base not matched to a gene. CDR3 length: 13 residues. CDR3 loop: CASSFTGGTEAFF. The CDR3 nucleotides are TGCGCCAGCAGCTTTACAGGGGGCACTGAAGCTTTCTTT.

V gene TRBV6-4 combines with J gene TRBJ1-1, with D possibly TRBD1 on 5 matching bases. The CDR3 runs 13 residues. Per the germline V gene, CDR1 is MRHNA and CDR2 is SNTAGT. Trimming left V 4 bases short and J 4 bases short, with 10 bases between. CDR3 DNA sequence: TGTGCCAGCAGTGTACAGGAGGGCACTGAAGCTTTCTTT. This sequence encodes CASSVQEGTEAFF.

This clone was counted a single time. This chain uses TRBV6-6 with TRBJ1-5, with D perhaps TRBD1 (5 bases). Germline V gives CDR1 MNHNY, CDR2 SVGAGI (reference sequence). This CDR3 is built from 14 residues. V shed 6 bases and J shed 2 bases, with 11 bases lying between them. The CDR3 region is CASRDGGGNQPQHF. The CDR3, as DNA: TGTGCCAGCAGGGACGGGGGGGGCAATCAGCCCCAGCATTTT.

The rearrangement links TRBV6-5 to TRBJ1-5; maybe TRBD1 (5 bases). Germline-derived CDR1 and CDR2 are MNHEY and SVGAGI. V gave up 6 bases and J gave up 2 bases, with 11 bases separating them. The CDR3 loop spans 14 amino acids. The CDR3 DNA reads TGTGCCAGCAGCCTTCCGGGGGGCAATCAGCCCCAGCATTTT. It is translated as CASSLPGGNQPQHF.

Comment on this clone: Likely a read error: the CDR3 ends without its conserved phenylalanine or tryptophan. It is unclear where the CDR3 begins or ends on the DNA, so no DNA is shown, and the CDR3 is as TCRdb lists it. The V gene is TRBV5-1, the J gene TRBJ2-7; the D call of TRBD2 is as the table states it, not checked on the DNA. The CDR3 is 8 residues long, ends included. In germline, CDR1 is SGHRS, CDR2 YFSETQ. CDR3: CASSFRGG.

The chain uses TRBV15 and TRBJ2-1, with 9 bases matching TRBD1. The V gene's germline CDR1 is LNHNV and CDR2 YYDKDF (reference sequence). The trim removed 3 bases at V and 7 bases at J, leaving 10 bases unmatched. The CDR3 runs 16 residues. CDR3 protein: CATSSFPGQGNNEQFF. CDR3 in DNA: TGTGCCACCAGCAGCTTTCCGGGACAGGGTAATAATGAGCAGTTCTTC. The full variable domain, rest sourced from reference TRBV15 and TRBJ2-1, is DAMVIQNPRYQVTQFGKPVTLSCSQTLNHNVMYWYQQKSSQAPKLLFHYYDKDFNNEADTPDNFQSRRPNTSFCFLDIRSPGLGDTAMYLCATSSFPGQGNNEQFFGPGTRLTVL.

This chain joins TRBV11-2 and TRBJ2-3; D is unresolved. Trimming took 1 base from V and 1 from J, leaving 6 bases between them. Per germline, CDR1 SGHAT and CDR2 FQNNGV. This CDR3 is 14 amino acids long. The CDR3 reads CASSLGRGTDTQYF. Written as DNA, the CDR3 is TGTGCCAGCAGCTTAGGCCGGGGCACAGATACGCAGTATTTT.

The V gene is TRBV29-1, the J gene TRBJ1-5; possibly TRBD1 for D (6 bases). From germline, CDR1 is SQVTM and CDR2 ANQGSEA. The CDR3 loop spans 12 amino acids. V was trimmed by 7 bases and J by 5 bases, leaving 12 bases between them. The CDR3 sequence is CSATGRDQPQHF. The CDR3 DNA reads TGCAGCGCTACAGGGAGGGATCAGCCCCAGCATTTT. Filled out from reference TRBV29-1 and TRBJ1-5, the complete variable domain reads SAVISQKPSRDICQRGTSLTIQCQVDSQVTMMFWYRQQPGQSLTLIATANQGSEATYESGFVIDKFPISRPNLTFSTLTVSNMSPEDSSIYLCSATGRDQPQHFGDGTRLSIL.

This sequence joins TRBV7-3 and TRBJ1-5; D not resolved. The germline V gene has CDR1 SGHTA and CDR2 FQGTGA. There are 14 residues in the CDR3. Trimming left V 4 bases short and J 5 bases short, with 12 bases between. The CDR3 here is CASSSTRDDQPQHF. CDR3 sequence (DNA): TGTGCCAGCAGCTCTACGAGGGATGATCAGCCCCAGCATTTT.

The J gene is TRBJ2-1, the V gene TRBV11-2, with 11 bases aligning to TRBD2. Germline-derived CDR1 and CDR2 are SGHAT and FQNNGV. The CDR3 totals 16 residues. With V trimmed by 5 bases and J by 8 bases, 11 bases remained unmatched. The CDR3 is CASSPYSGRALDEQFF. The CDR3 coding sequence is TGTGCCAGCAGCCCGTATAGCGGGAGGGCCTTAGATGAGCAGTTCTTC.

The J gene is TRBJ2-4, the V gene TRBV2, with a weak D call TRBD1 (6 bases). The germline V gene encodes CDR1 SNHLY and CDR2 FYNNEI. The CDR3 has 14 amino acids. V was cut by 6 bases and J by 0 bases, with 9 bases left in between. CDR3 protein: CASRGQGAKNIQYF. The CDR3 DNA is TGTGCCAGCAGGGGACAAGGAGCCAAAAACATTCAGTACTTC.

The chain has TRBV18 and TRBJ1-5, with D unclear. Trimming removed 5 bases from V and 4 bases from J, with 9 bases in between. CDR1 and CDR2 from the germline V gene are KGHSH and LQKENI. This CDR3 is 13 amino acids long. CDR3 sequence reads: CASSTAGNQPQHF. The CDR3 DNA is TGTGCCAGCTCAACCGCAGGAAATCAGCCCCAGCATTTT.

This clone occurred once. The chain combines TRBV11-3 with TRBJ1-2; no definite D call. Looked up from germline, CDR1 is SGHNT and CDR2 is YENEEA. This CDR3 contains 15 residues. The germline V and J ends were trimmed by 5 bases and 6 bases, with 19 bases remaining between them. The CDR3 region has the DNA TGTGCCAGCAGCCTTACCGGGGTTCAGGCCCATGGCTACACCTTC. Protein product: CASSLTGVQAHGYTF.

This clone occurred a few times. This chain uses TRBV19 with TRBJ2-7; 8 bases map to TRBD2. CDR1 and CDR2 from the germline V gene are LNHDA and SQIVND (reference sequence). CDR3 length equals 17 residues. The trim removed 2 bases at V and 4 bases at J, leaving 13 bases unmatched. CDR3 in DNA: TGTGCCAGTAGTATAAGACACTTAGCGGGGAACGTTTACGAGCAGTACTTC. Translating gives CASSIRHLAGNVYEQYF.

The V and J genes are TRBV3-1 (or the pseudogene TRBV3-2) and TRBJ2-7; D not resolved. Germline V gene sequence: CDR1 LGHDT, CDR2 YNNKEL (reference sequence). V was shortened by 0 bases and J by 0 bases, with 12 bases between the two germline ends. This CDR3 contains 16 residues. Here the CDR3 reads CASSQEFGRNSYEQYF. In DNA form, the CDR3 reads TGTGCCAGCAGCCAAGAGTTCGGCAGGAACTCCTACGAGCAGTACTTC.

This chain joins TRBV5-4 and TRBJ2-2, with 15 positions matching TRBD2. With V trimmed by 3 bases and J by 7 bases, 4 bases remained unmatched. CDR1 SGHNT and CDR2 YYREEE come from the germline V gene (reference sequence). The CDR3 runs to 16 residues. The CDR3 coding sequence is TGTGCCAGCAGCTCCCGGGGACTAGCGGGAGGCGGGGAGCTGTTTTTT. This codes for CASSSRGLAGGGELFF.

This clone was recorded once. V gene TRBV7-6 combines with J gene TRBJ2-7; 9 bases match TRBD2. This CDR3 is built from 18 residues. Germline CDR1 is SGHVS and CDR2 is FNYEAQ. V shed 1 base and J 0 bases; nucleotides not matched to a gene: 10. The CDR3 nucleotides read TGTGCCAGCAGCTTAGGGGGTAGCGGGGGTCTAAGCTCCTACGAGCAGTACTTC. It yields the protein CASSLGGSGGLSSYEQYF. Full variable domain (remainder filled in from reference TRBV7-6 and TRBJ2-7): GAGVSQSPRYKVTKRGQDVALRCDPISGHVSLYWYRQALGQGPEFLTYFNYEAQQDKSGLPNDRFSAERPEGSISTLTIQRTEQRDSAMYRCASSLGGSGGLSSYEQYFGPGTRLTVT.

The genes are TRBV11-3 and TRBJ2-7, with 7 bases aligning to TRBD2. J lost 0 bases, V lost 5 bases, and 7 bases had no gene match. The length of the CDR3 is 15 residues. Germline V gives CDR1 SGHNT, CDR2 YENEEA. Written as DNA, the CDR3 is TGTGCCAGCAGCGTGGGGCGGGGGAGCTCCTACGAGCAGTACTTC. Translated: CASSVGRGSSYEQYF. The full variable domain, with the rest looked up from reference TRBV11-3 and TRBJ2-7, is EAGVVQSPRYKIIEKKQPVAFWCNPISGHNTLYWYLQNLGQGPELLIRYENEEAVDDSQLPKDRFSAERLKGVDSTLKIQPAELGDSAVYLCASSVGRGSSYEQYFGPGTRLTVT.

The chain uses TRBV7-3 and TRBJ2-1, with TRBD2 identical over 9 bases. V lost 5 bases and J lost 6; bases outside the gene matches: 8. This CDR3 comprises 15 residues. The germline gives CDR1 SGHTA, CDR2 FQGTGA. CDR3 residues: CASSRGRGGPNEQFF. The DNA for the CDR3 is TGTGCCAGCAGCCGAGGGCGGGGGGGCCCCAATGAGCAGTTCTTC.

J is TRBJ2-4 and V is TRBV4-1; TRBD2 might be the D (6 bases). The CDR3 has 15 residues. The germline V gene encodes CDR1 MGHRA and CDR2 YSYEKL. V lost 6 bases and J 9 bases, leaving 21 bases between the germline ends. CDR3 sequence: CASSPSPPETSIQYF. The CDR3, as DNA: TGCGCCAGCAGTCCATCCCCCCCCGAGACTAGCATTCAGTACTTC.

The rearrangement uses TRBV7-2 and TRBJ2-1; TRBD2 is a possible D gene (6 bases). Trimming left V 4 bases short and J 5 bases short, with 9 bases between. This CDR3 comprises 13 residues. The germline CDR1 and CDR2 sequences are SGHTA and FQGNSA. Here the CDR3 reads CASSWEADNEQFF. In nucleotides, the CDR3 is TGTGCCAGCAGCTGGGAGGCGGACAATGAGCAGTTCTTC.

This sequence joins TRBV6-6 and TRBJ1-6; no definite D call. Looked up from germline, CDR1 is MNHNY and CDR2 is SVGAGI (reference sequence). V lost 5 bases to trimming and J lost 16 bases, with 15 bases between them. This CDR3 has 12 residues. The CDR3 bases are TGTGCCAGCAGTCCCCCCCAGAGGGAACTCCACTTT. Translated: CASSPPQRELHF.

V and J are TRBV6-5 and TRBJ2-7, with TRBD2 matching over 10 bases. CDR3 length: 16 residues. Germline CDR1 is MNHEY and CDR2 is SVGAGI. Trimming cost V 4 bases and J 1 base; bases outside gene matches: 7. The CDR3 sequence: CASSSSGGHKSYEQYF. CDR3 coding DNA: TGTGCCAGCAGTTCTAGCGGGGGCCATAAATCCTACGAGCAGTACTTC.

The J gene is TRBJ1-4, the V gene TRBV6-6; no reliable D call. Trimming removed 2 bases at V and 4 bases at J, with 14 bases between. The CDR3 is 16 amino acids. CDR1 is MNHNY and CDR2 is SVGAGI in the germline V gene (reference sequence). CDR3: CASSYGPRRINEKLFF. DNA of the CDR3: TGTGCCAGCAGTTACGGGCCCCGACGGATTAATGAAAAACTGTTTTTT.

V is TRBV28 and J is TRBJ2-7, with D perhaps matching TRBD1 (5 bases). Deletions cut 5 bases from V and 4 bases from J, with 18 bases between. From germline, CDR1 is MDHEN and CDR2 SYDVKM. The CDR3 is made up of 15 amino acids. This CDR3 reads CASSPSDIWLYEQYF. The CDR3 coding sequence is TGTGCCAGCAGTCCCTCGGACATCTGGCTTTACGAGCAGTACTTC.

The V call is TRBV6-6, the J call TRBJ2-5; perhaps TRBD2 as D (7 bases). The CDR3 runs 13 residues. Germline V gives CDR1 MNHNY, CDR2 SVGAGI (reference sequence). V lost 7 bases and J lost 4, with 13 bases in between. The CDR3 loop is CASTYRGGETQYF. The CDR3 bases are TGTGCCAGCACCTATAGGGGGGGAGAGACCCAGTACTTC.

V gene TRBV30 combines with J gene TRBJ2-6; D call uncertain. Germline V lookup: CDR1 GTSNPN, CDR2 SVGIG (reference sequence). The CDR3 length is 15 residues. Deletions cut 0 bases from V and 3 bases from J, with 9 bases between. This chain's CDR3 is CAWSVGGGGANVLTF. The CDR3, as DNA: TGTGCCTGGAGTGTAGGTGGCGGTGGGGCCAACGTCCTGACTTTC.

V usage is TRBV4-1 and J usage is TRBJ2-2; 15 bases map to TRBD2. The V and J ends lost 4 bases and 4 bases, in that order; junction bases with no gene match: 10. Germline loops: CDR1 MGHRA, CDR2 YSYEKL. The CDR3 consists of 19 residues. As DNA, the CDR3 is TGCGCCAGCAGCCCCGGACTAGCGGGGGGGGCCCGGGGCACCGGGGAGCTGTTTTTT. This translates into CASSPGLAGGARGTGELFF.